These 26 T cell receptor beta chains were sequenced from one sample in a study of blood T cell repertoires in COVID-19. Using immunoSEQ multiplex PCR, the repertoire was profiled, and TCRdb retains in-frame clones only, with some absent. The sample gives tens of thousands of clones, 88% of which show up once; nearly 45% is in the top ten. Sample: peripheral blood. The receptor set was obtained from a human donor in a cohort sampled during active COVID-19.

The chain employs TRBV24-1 and TRBJ2-3; TRBD1 matches 8 bases. The CDR3 is 14 amino acids. V shed 7 bases and J 0 bases; nucleotides not matched to a gene: 2. Germline-derived CDR1 and CDR2 are KGHDR and SFDVKD. The CDR3 DNA reads TGTGCCACCAGCAGGGGGCTTAGCACAGATACGCAGTATTTT. This translates into CATSRGLSTDTQYF.

The chain couples TRBV2 to TRBJ1-2; D may be TRBD1 (5 bases). Trimming pared 8 bases from V and 3 bases from J, leaving 16 bases between. Germline V gene data show CDR1 as SNHLY and CDR2 as FYNNEI. The CDR3 is 14 residues long. The CDR3 DNA reads as TGTGCCAGCGTCGTTCGACAGATCGACTATGGCTACACCTTC. It specifies CASVVRQIDYGYTF. The full variable domain, its missing parts supplied by reference TRBV2 and TRBJ1-2, is EPEVTQTPSHQVTQMGQEVILRCVPISNHLYFYWYRQILGQKVEFLVSFYNNEISEKSEIFDDQFSVERPDGSNFTLKIRSTKLEDSAMYFCASVVRQIDYGYTFGSGTRLTVV.

The chain carries TRBV7-2 and TRBJ1-2, with D perhaps matching TRBD1 (5 bases). V gave up 2 bases and J gave up 4 bases, with 14 bases separating them. Germline values: CDR1 SGHTA, CDR2 FQGNSA. The CDR3 runs to 15 residues. CDR3: CASSLSPAGIYGYTF. The CDR3 coding sequence is TGTGCCAGCAGCTTATCGCCCGCAGGGATCTATGGCTACACCTTC. Full variable domain (rest looked up from reference TRBV7-2 and TRBJ1-2): GAGVSQSPSNKVTEKGKDVELRCDPISGHTALYWYRQSLGQGLEFLIYFQGNSAPDKSGLPSDRFSAERTGGSVSTLTIQRTQQEDSAVYLCASSLSPAGIYGYTFGSGTRLTVV.

This clone was found once. This chain connects TRBV19 to TRBJ1-1; D is perhaps TRBD1 (5 bases). In germline, CDR1 is LNHDA, CDR2 SQIVND (reference sequence). This CDR3 contains 12 residues. The V gene lost 5 bases and the J gene lost 6 bases, with 10 bases spanning the gap. CDR3 region: CASSRGTAEAFF. In DNA form, the CDR3 reads TGTGCCAGTAGTCGGGGGACGGCTGAAGCTTTCTTT.

The chain is built from TRBV5-1 and TRBJ2-5, with 7 nucleotides matching TRBD1. The V gene end was trimmed by 0 bases and the J gene end by 6 bases; junction bases not matched to a gene: 8. There are 15 residues in the CDR3. Germline V lookup: CDR1 SGHRS, CDR2 YFSETQ. CDR3 DNA: TGCGCCAGCAGCTTGGCCGTAGGGGGCGCGAAGACCCAGTACTTC. This translates into CASSLAVGGAKTQYF.

The rearrangement links TRBV10-3 to TRBJ2-3; 12 bases agree with TRBD2. Unmatched junction bases numbered 5, after V lost 7 bases and J lost 0 bases. The CDR3 loop spans 16 amino acids. Germline V gene data show CDR1 as ENHRY and CDR2 as SYGVKD. The CDR3 region has the DNA TGTGCCATCACCATGGGACTAGCGGGTAGCACAGATACGCAGTATTTT. Translation: CAITMGLAGSTDTQYF.

This sequence joins TRBV12-3 or TRBV12-4 and TRBJ2-5; 11 nucleotides agree with TRBD2. The trim removed 4 bases at V and 5 bases at J, leaving 0 bases unmatched. The CDR3 loop spans 13 amino acids. The DNA of the CDR3 is TGTGCCAGCAGTTCTAGCGGGAGGGAGACCCAGTACTTC. It is translated as CASSSSGRETQYF.

This rearrangement joins TRBV5-1 to TRBJ1-1; D is possibly TRBD1 (6 bases). This CDR3 contains 15 residues. With 1 base removed from V and 4 bases from J, the gap between germline ends came to 14 bases. CDR1 and CDR2 from the germline V gene are SGHRS and YFSETQ. This chain's CDR3 is CASSLLSRGSTEAFF. CDR3 DNA sequence: TGCGCCAGCAGCTTGTTGTCCAGGGGTAGCACTGAAGCTTTCTTT. The full variable domain, with the rest looked up from reference TRBV5-1 and TRBJ1-1, is KAGVTQTPRYLIKTRGQQVTLSCSPISGHRSVSWYQQTPGQGLQFLFEYFSETQRNKGNFPGRFSGRQFSNSRSEMNVSTLELGDSALYLCASSLLSRGSTEAFFGQGTRLTVV.

The V and J genes are TRBV6-4 and TRBJ2-2; 9 bases line up with TRBD1. J was trimmed by 0 bases and V by 9 bases; bases with no gene match: 2. Per the germline V gene, CDR1 is MRHNA and CDR2 is SNTAGT. This CDR3 has 14 residues. The CDR3 is CASRQGANTGELFF. The CDR3 DNA is TGTGCCAGTAGACAGGGGGCGAACACCGGGGAGCTGTTTTTT.

This clone was found once. The chain carries TRBV2 and TRBJ2-6, with D perhaps matching TRBD2 (5 bases). Looked up from germline, CDR1 is SNHLY and CDR2 is FYNNEI. The CDR3 runs 13 residues. V shed 8 bases and J shed 1 base, with 6 bases lying between them. The CDR3 sequence: CASSGSGANVLTF. In DNA, the CDR3 is TGTGCCAGCTCGGGGTCTGGGGCCAACGTCCTGACTTTC. The whole variable domain, remainder taken from reference TRBV2 and TRBJ2-6, is EPEVTQTPSHQVTQMGQEVILRCVPISNHLYFYWYRQILGQKVEFLVSFYNNEISEKSEIFDDQFSVERPDGSNFTLKIRSTKLEDSAMYFCASSGSGANVLTFGAGSRLTVL.

This clone was observed once. The J gene is TRBJ1-4, the V gene TRBV18, with D tentatively TRBD1 (5 bases). From germline, CDR1 is KGHSH and CDR2 LQKENI. V lost 2 bases and J lost 7, with 11 bases in between. This CDR3 has 14 residues. The CDR3 DNA reads TGTGCCAGCTCACCAGGGAATAGGGGTGAAAAACTGTTTTTT. Its translation: CASSPGNRGEKLFF. The full variable domain, rest sourced from reference TRBV18 and TRBJ1-4, is NAGVMQNPRHLVRRRGQEARLRCSPMKGHSHVYWYRQLPEEGLKFMVYLQKENIIDESGMPKERFSAEFPKEGPSILRIQQVVRGDSAAYFCASSPGNRGEKLFFGSGTQLSVL.

The sample holds one count of this clone. The chain links TRBV12-2 to TRBJ2-1; the D segment call TRBD2 is taken from the table without a DNA check. TRBV12-2 is labeled a pseudogene. This CDR3 comprises 18 residues. CDR3 nucleotides: TGTGCAAGTCGCTTGACCGAGCCAGCGGGAGGGCCGGGGAATGAGCAGTTCTTC. It codes for CASRLTEPAGGPGNEQFF.

V is TRBV6-8 and J is TRBJ2-3, with TRBD2 matching 9 bases. This CDR3 region has 18 residues. CDR1 and CDR2 (germline): MNHGY, SAAAGT. The V segment lost 0 bases and the J segment 7 bases; nucleotides outside the gene matches: 14. The CDR3 spells CASSYSFTSGRVHNTQYF. CDR3 nucleotide sequence: TGTGCCAGCAGTTACTCGTTTACTAGCGGGCGGGTCCACAATACGCAGTATTTT.

This clone was found once. The rearrangement uses TRBV28 and TRBJ1-4, with TRBD1 matching over 9 bases. CDR1 and CDR2 from the germline V gene are MDHEN and SYDVKM. The CDR3 has 15 residues. The V segment lost 5 bases and the J segment 6 bases; nucleotides outside the gene matches: 7. This CDR3 is CASSQNRDRDEKLFF. The CDR3 DNA is TGTGCCAGCAGTCAAAACCGGGACAGGGATGAAAAACTGTTTTTT.

V and J are TRBV5-5 and TRBJ2-7; 7 nucleotides line up with TRBD2. The CDR3 consists of 17 residues. Per the germline V gene, CDR1 is SGHKS and CDR2 is YYEKEE (reference sequence). V trimming: 0 bases; J trimming: 3 bases; junction bases outside the gene matches: 12. The CDR3: CASSLAVRPSGLYEQYF. The CDR3 DNA reads TGTGCCAGCAGCTTGGCGGTTCGGCCTAGCGGTCTCTACGAGCAGTACTTC.

This rearrangement joins TRBV30 to TRBJ1-1, with D possibly being TRBD1 (6 bases). In germline, CDR1 is GTSNPN, CDR2 SVGIG (reference sequence). The CDR3 sequence is 12 residues long. V dropped 5 bases and J dropped 11 bases, with 18 bases sitting between them. For the CDR3, the DNA is TGTGCCTGGTCCGGGACGACAGGTATGGCTTTCTTT. It yields the protein CAWSGTTGMAFF.

CDR3 protein: CASSFRDRDYEQYF. The CDR3 bases are TGTGCCAGCAGCTTCCGGGACAGAGACTACGAGCAGTACTTC. The rearrangement links TRBV5-5 to TRBJ2-7, with 7 positions matching TRBD1. CDR1 and CDR2 from the germline V gene are SGHKS and YYEKEE (reference sequence). There are 14 residues in the CDR3. The ends lost 2 bases at V and 3 bases at J; junction bases unmatched: 5. Using reference TRBV5-5 and TRBJ2-7 for the parts outside the CDR3, the full variable domain is DAGVTQSPTHLIKTRGQQVTLRCSPISGHKSVSWYQQVLGQGPQFIFQYYEKEERGRGNFPDRFSARQFPNYSSELNVNALLLGDSALYLCASSFRDRDYEQYFGPGTRLTVT.

The rearrangement uses TRBV9 and TRBJ2-7, with D unclear. The V gene lost 3 bases and the J gene lost 0 bases, with 10 bases spanning the gap. This CDR3 comprises 14 residues. CDR1 SGDLS and CDR2 YYNGEE come from the germline V gene. The CDR3 spells CASSAAESSYEQYF. CDR3 coding DNA: TGTGCCAGCAGCGCTGCTGAGAGCTCCTACGAGCAGTACTTC. The whole variable domain, filled in from reference TRBV9 and TRBJ2-7, reads DSGVTQTPKHLITATGQRVTLRCSPRSGDLSVYWYQQSLDQGLQFLIQYYNGEERAKGNILERFSAQQFPDLHSELNLSSLELGDSALYFCASSAAESSYEQYFGPGTRLTVT.

This sequence joins TRBV7-2 and TRBJ2-1; maybe TRBD2 (5 bases). CDR3 size: 13 residues. Germline lookup yields CDR1 SGHTA and CDR2 FQGNSA. V was cut by 5 bases and J by 9 bases, with 14 bases left in between. CDR3 nucleotides: TGTGCCAGCAGCACACGATCTAGCTCTGAGCAGTTCTTC. It is translated as CASSTRSSSEQFF.

V usage is TRBV5-8 and J usage is TRBJ1-2; 9 bases match TRBD1. V lost 0 bases, J lost 2 bases, and 5 bases stayed unmatched. Germline V CDR1 and CDR2: SGHTS, YDEGEE. The CDR3 runs to 16 residues. CDR3 sequence reads: CASSLAGTGRNYGYTF. The CDR3 DNA follows: TGTGCCAGCAGCTTGGCAGGGACAGGGCGAAACTATGGCTACACCTTC.

The chain has TRBV30 and TRBJ2-1, with TRBD1 matching over 8 bases. CDR3 length equals 14 residues. CDR1 and CDR2 from the germline V gene are GTSNPN and SVGIG (reference sequence). Trimming removed 0 bases from V and 6 bases from J; junction bases left unmatched: 4. CDR3 bases: TGTGCCTGGAGTGTAACAGGGGGTTTCAATGAGCAGTTCTTC. Amino acid sequence: CAWSVTGGFNEQFF. The full variable domain, rest sourced from reference TRBV30 and TRBJ2-1, is SQTIHQWPATLVQPVGSPLSLECTVEGTSNPNLYWYRQAAGRGLQLLFYSVGIGQISSEVPQNLSASRPQDRQFILSSKKLLLSDSGFYLCAWSVTGGFNEQFFGPGTRLTVL.

The J gene is TRBJ1-6, the V gene TRBV5-4; D unresolved. The V gene's germline CDR1 is SGHNT and CDR2 YYREEE (reference sequence). This CDR3 has 16 amino acids. Trimming stripped 3 bases from V and 4 bases from J, with 14 bases between. The CDR3 region has the DNA TGTGCCAGCAGCTCTGAGGCCTCCGGATATAATTCACCCCTCCACTTT. It translates to CASSSEASGYNSPLHF.

For this clone: One end of the junction varies from germline; a read error may be responsible. The chain joins TRBV28 to TRBJ1-1; D gene uncertain. Germline V gives CDR1 MDHEN, CDR2 SYDVKM. The CDR3 is 13 amino acids. CDR3 sequence reads: CASTLGSSTEAFF. For the CDR3, the DNA is TGTGCCAGCACTTTAGGGAGTAGCACTGAAGCTTTCTTT. Variable domain in full (rest from reference TRBV28 and TRBJ1-1): DVKVTQSSRYLVKRTGEKVFLECVQDMDHENMFWYRQDPGLGLRLIYFSYDVKMKEKGDIPEGYSVSREKKERFSLILESASTNQTSMYLCASTLGSSTEAFFGQGTRLTVV.

In this sample, this clone turned up many times. The chain couples TRBV5-1 to TRBJ2-2; D remains ambiguous. Looked up from germline, CDR1 is SGHRS and CDR2 is YFSETQ. CDR3 length equals 13 residues. V was shortened by 6 bases and J by 4 bases, with 10 bases between the two germline ends. The CDR3 DNA sequence: TGCGCCAGCAAGCGACCCATCACCGGGGAGCTGTTTTTT. Its translation: CASKRPITGELFF.

The chain couples TRBV4-2 to TRBJ2-5; D may be TRBD2 (5 bases). V was clipped by 0 bases and J by 3 bases, with 14 bases between them. This CDR3 has 16 amino acids. CDR1 and CDR2 from the germline V gene are LGHNA and YNFKEQ. CDR3 in amino acids: CASSQDNSDSEETQYF. DNA for the CDR3: TGTGCCAGCAGCCAAGATAACAGCGATAGCGAAGAGACCCAGTACTTC.

CDR3 sequence: CASTPLAGVQETQYF. Written as DNA, the CDR3 is TGTGCCAGCACCCCATTAGCGGGGGTCCAAGAGACCCAGTACTTC. The J gene is TRBJ2-5, the V gene TRBV7-8, with 9 positions matching TRBD2. The CDR3 covers 15 residues. With V trimmed by 7 bases and J by 1 base, 7 bases remained unmatched. Germline CDR1 and CDR2: SGHVS and FQNEAQ.